The present T cell receptor (beta chain) was sequenced within a study of cytomegalovirus exposure and HLA in healthy donors. Across the study: A preliminary data release comprised roughly 80 million unique TCRs obtained from HLA-typed donors. General observations from the study: Cytomegalovirus-associated TCR beta chains were listed, numbering some 150.

Comments on this clone: Its antigen is still unknown.

It was with 60 Vbeta and 13 Jbeta primers that the PCR ran. TCRdb keeps only in-frame clones here, not all; method: immunoSEQ multiplex PCR. The table shows about 180,000 clones, with roughly 88% occurring only once. This TCR was sampled from a girl aged 2 to 10 in good health and CMV-seropositive. Source material: PBMCs.

The CDR3 sequence: CASSESGLADLGELFF. The CDR3 DNA sequence: TGTGCCAGCAGTGAAAGTGGGCTAGCGGACTTGGGGGAGCTGTTTTTT. The gene calls are TRBV2 and TRBJ2-2; 7 bases agree with TRBD2. The CDR3 has 16 residues. Trimming took 2 bases from V and 8 from J; bases not matched to a gene: 11. Germline CDR1 SNHLY, CDR2 FYNNEI.